Shown below are 18 T cell receptor beta chains from a single sample sequenced in a study of neurological immune-mediated disorders. One entry per CDR3 protein results from TCRdb running MiXCR on the 5' RACE reads. The data hold roughly 49,000 distinct CDR3 sequences, with around 12% observed a single time. As to time point: longitudinal time-point 2. Input material: PBMCs. These receptors all stem from a male donor with HTLV-1-associated myelopathy (HAM/TSP).

The sample holds many counts of this clonotype. The rearrangement joins TRBV5-1 to TRBJ2-3; 11 bases line up with TRBD2. This CDR3 region has 17 residues. V was clipped by 2 bases and J by 3 bases; unmatched bases: 8. CDR1 and CDR2 (germline): SGHRS, YFSETQ. CDR3 region: CASSFSLAGGRTDTQYF. CDR3 sequence (DNA): TGCGCCAGCAGCTTCTCCCTAGCGGGGGGACGGACAGATACGCAGTATTTT.

This clonotype has a count of ten or more. V is TRBV29-1 and J is TRBJ2-3; D gene unclear. The V gene lost 4 bases and the J gene lost 3 bases, with 8 bases spanning the gap. The germline gives CDR1 SQVTM, CDR2 ANQGSEA. This CDR3 comprises 12 residues. CDR3 DNA: TGCAGCGTTGTAGTTGGGACAGATACGCAGTATTTT. Encoded protein: CSVVVGTDTQYF.

This clonotype was seen at least ten times. V usage is TRBV6-5 and J usage is TRBJ2-1; tentatively, D is TRBD1 (5 bases). The CDR3 sequence is 17 residues long. The V end lost 0 bases, the J end lost 7 bases, and 19 bases lay between the germline ends. The germline CDR1 and CDR2 sequences are MNHEY and SVGAGI. Here the CDR3 reads CASSYSPLSSGWNEQFF. CDR3 coding DNA: TGTGCCAGCAGTTACTCACCGCTATCCTCAGGGTGGAATGAGCAGTTCTTC.

The rearrangement joins TRBV29-1 to TRBJ1-2, with TRBD1 as a possible D gene (5 bases). This CDR3 spans 12 amino acids. Germline assignment: CDR1 SQVTM and CDR2 ANQGSEA. V was clipped by 4 bases and J by 6 bases, with 12 bases between them. Here the CDR3 DNA reads TGCAGCGTTGGTGGGGGAGTGGATGGCTACACCTTC. Translated: CSVGGGVDGYTF.

Comment on this clonotype: This may stem from a read error, because a much larger clone lies one nucleotide away. V gene TRBV7-9 combines with J gene TRBJ2-7; no clear D gene. This CDR3 comprises 14 residues. With 5 bases removed from V and 4 bases from J, the gap between germline ends came to 15 bases. Per the germline V gene, CDR1 is SEHNR and CDR2 is FQNEAQ (reference sequence). The CDR3 here is CASSPDDALYEQYF. The CDR3 nucleotides read TGTGCCAGCAGCCCGGACGACGCCCTTTACGAGCAGTACTTC.

This clonotype was recorded at least ten times. This chain connects TRBV12-3 or TRBV12-4 to TRBJ1-3, with D tentatively TRBD1 (6 bases). This CDR3 is built from 15 residues. Between the trimmed V and J ends, which lost 7 bases and 3 bases, there was a span of 16 bases. The DNA for the CDR3 is TGTGCCAGCAACCCGGACAGCTTTTATGGAAACACCATATATTTT. It yields the protein CASNPDSFYGNTIYF.

This clonotype was seen only a few times. A much larger clone sits a single nucleotide away, making a read error possible. The V call is TRBV7-2, the J call TRBJ2-7; D may be TRBD1 (5 bases). This CDR3 contains 12 residues. Per the germline V gene, CDR1 is SGHTA and CDR2 is FQGNSA. The germline V and J ends were trimmed by 5 bases and 5 bases, with 10 bases remaining between them. The CDR3 region has the DNA TGTGCCAGCAGCCCGACAGTGGACGAGCAGTACTTC. Protein: CASSPTVDEQYF.

In this sample, this clonotype turned up many times. The V and J genes are TRBV20-1 and TRBJ1-5; D not resolved. The CDR3 totals 13 residues. From germline, CDR1 is DFQATT and CDR2 SNEGSKA (reference sequence). Trimming removed 4 bases from V and 5 bases from J, with 12 bases in between. CDR3 sequence reads: CSAIRTSDQPQHF. The CDR3 region has the DNA TGCAGTGCTATTAGGACGAGCGATCAGCCCCAGCATTTT.

This clonotype was seen repeatedly, ten times or more. The chain uses TRBV27 and TRBJ1-6, with 8 bases aligning to TRBD1. V trimming: 2 bases; J trimming: 10 bases; junction bases outside the gene matches: 7. CDR3 length: 15 amino acids. Germline lookup yields CDR1 MNHEY and CDR2 SMNVEV (reference sequence). CDR3 region: CASSLRDRLNSPLHF. CDR3 bases: TGTGCCAGCAGTTTAAGGGACAGGCTCAACTCACCCCTCCACTTT.

This clonotype was detected ten times or more. The chain uses TRBV5-1 and TRBJ2-5; TRBD1 aligns across 9 bases. V shed 3 bases, J shed 4 bases, and the junction held 7 bases outside the gene matches. CDR3 length equals 15 residues. The V gene's germline CDR1 is SGHRS and CDR2 YFSETQ. The CDR3 coding sequence is TGCGCCAGCAGCTCGGGACAGGGACCTTTAGAGACCCAGTACTTC. Translated: CASSSGQGPLETQYF.

Many counts were recorded for this clonotype. V usage is TRBV7-9 and J usage is TRBJ2-3, with D tentatively TRBD1 or TRBD2 (5 bases each). Trimming took off 5 bases at V and 3 bases at J, with 18 bases between the two ends. CDR1 is SEHNR, CDR2 FQNEAQ, per germline (reference sequence). The CDR3 contains 16 residues. In nucleotides, the CDR3 is TGTGCCAGCAGCCGCAGGCCGGGGCTTGGGACAGATACGCAGTATTTT. As protein: CASSRRPGLGTDTQYF.

This clonotype was detected many times. This chain links TRBV29-1 with TRBJ2-5; TRBD2 is a possible D gene (6 bases). The germline V and J ends were trimmed by 4 bases and 2 bases, with 11 bases remaining between them. This CDR3 has 13 amino acids. Looked up from germline, CDR1 is SQVTM and CDR2 is ANQGSEA. The CDR3 nucleotides are TGCAGCGTTGGGGTAGCGGTTCAAGAGACCCAGTACTTC. This codes for CSVGVAVQETQYF.

This clonotype showed up many times. This chain joins TRBV20-1 and TRBJ2-7; 15 bases line up with TRBD2. The V gene's germline CDR1 is DFQATT and CDR2 SNEGSKA (reference sequence). Trimming at V came to 3 bases and at J to 7 bases, leaving 7 bases not matched to a gene. The CDR3 is 15 amino acids. The CDR3 is CSASGGTSGGREQYF. For the CDR3, the DNA is TGCAGTGCTAGTGGGGGGACTAGCGGGGGGAGGGAGCAGTACTTC.

This clonotype was seen ten or more times. The V call is TRBV20-1, the J call TRBJ1-1; tentatively, D is TRBD1 (5 bases). CDR3 length equals 14 residues. Germline lookup yields CDR1 DFQATT and CDR2 SNEGSKA (reference sequence). Trimming shortened V by 5 bases and J by 0 bases, and 13 bases separated the two germline ends. CDR3 region: CSACRDGLNTEAFF. CDR3 DNA sequence: TGCAGTGCTTGCCGGGACGGCCTGAACACTGAAGCTTTCTTT.

The table lists this clonotype with many counts. This rearrangement joins TRBV29-1 to TRBJ2-5; D possibly corresponds to TRBD2 (5 bases). With 1 base removed from V and 2 bases from J, the gap between germline ends came to 8 bases. Germline-derived CDR1 and CDR2 are SQVTM and ANQGSEA. The CDR3 is 13 amino acids. The CDR3 sequence is CSVEAGNQETQYF. The DNA for the CDR3 is TGCAGCGTTGAAGCGGGGAATCAAGAGACCCAGTACTTC.

This clonotype showed up many times. This chain connects TRBV29-1 to TRBJ2-5; D gene ambiguous. This CDR3 spans 12 amino acids. CDR1 and CDR2 (germline): SQVTM, ANQGSEA. V gave up 4 bases and J gave up 5 bases, with 11 bases separating them. The CDR3 sequence is CSVVDDLETQYF. In DNA form, the CDR3 reads TGCAGCGTTGTTGACGATCTGGAGACCCAGTACTTC.

This clonotype has a count of ten or more. The chain carries TRBV5-1 and TRBJ2-1, with D uncertain. This CDR3 has 13 amino acids. Trimming pared 0 bases from V and 6 bases from J, leaving 7 bases between. The germline V gene has CDR1 SGHRS and CDR2 YFSETQ. The CDR3 loop is CASSLVPGNEQFF. CDR3 sequence (DNA): TGCGCCAGCAGCTTGGTACCAGGCAATGAGCAGTTCTTC.

Many counts were recorded for this clonotype. The chain links TRBV12-3 or TRBV12-4 to TRBJ1-2; D gene unclear. Trimming stripped 6 bases from V and 8 bases from J, with 13 bases between. This CDR3 is built from 12 residues. CDR3 amino acids: CASSLSTLGYTF. The DNA for the CDR3 is TGTGCCAGCAGCCTTTCGACCCTAGGCTACACCTTC.